This T cell receptor (beta chain) was sequenced in a study of T cells in Graves' hyperthyroidism and ophthalmopathy. Looking at the study overall: The authors collected peripheral blood at initial diagnosis, before any treatment.

The TCR beta CDR3 regions underwent amplification using RNA transcripts as the source. The HTBI primer set served for first-round RT-PCR of the TCR CDR3. TCRdb re-called the multiplex PCR reads with MiXCR, one entry per CDR3 protein. This sample has under 450,000 distinct CDR3 sequences, with 13% found just once. Orbital computed tomography and thyroid ultrasound, together with serum TRAb and thyroxine and clinical symptoms, were used for diagnoses. The CDR3 is 15 amino acids. Germline trimming cut 5 bases from V and 2 bases from J; bases unmatched to any gene: 5. Worth noting for this clonotype: Antigen unknown.

Study findings and constraints: A 13 V-J signature model discriminated ophthalmopathy versus stable hyperthyroidism. Most thyroid-expanded clonotypes above 0.001 were also found in blood.

The clonotype was recovered from a man aged 25-40 years with Graves' hyperthyroidism that later progressed to Graves' ophthalmopathy. Sequences were obtained from blood. The genes are TRBV12-3 or TRBV12-4 and TRBJ2-1, with TRBD2 matching over 8 bases. The CDR3: CASSKSGGAYNEQFF. CDR3 nucleotides: TGTGCCAGCAGTAAAAGCGGGGGCGCCTACAATGAGCAGTTCTTC.